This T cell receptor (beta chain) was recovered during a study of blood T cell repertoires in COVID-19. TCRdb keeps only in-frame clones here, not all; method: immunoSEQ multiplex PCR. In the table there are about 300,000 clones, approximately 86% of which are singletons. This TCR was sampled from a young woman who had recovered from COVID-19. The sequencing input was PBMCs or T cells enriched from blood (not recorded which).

This chain's CDR3 is CASSWGTGGSPLHF. In DNA form, the CDR3 reads TGTGCCAGCAGTTGGGGGACAGGGGGTTCACCCCTCCACTTT. This chain uses TRBV27 with TRBJ1-6; 11 bases match TRBD1. This CDR3 contains 14 residues. CDR1 and CDR2 from the germline V gene are MNHEY and SMNVEV (reference sequence). The junction had 2 bases not matched to a gene; V was cut back by 4 bases and J by 9 bases.